This TCR beta chain was identified in a study of beta chain features in type 1 diabetes. Regarding the study as a whole: At VDJ recombination sites, type 1 diabetes patients had fewer insertions and more deleted nucleotides.

V shed 5 bases and J 0 bases; nucleotides not matched to a gene: 6. The CDR3 is made up of 15 amino acids. Per the germline V gene, CDR1 is SEHNR and CDR2 is FQNEAQ (reference sequence). Turning to this clone: The antigen remains undetermined.

Cells sorted by CD45RO/CCR7/CD25/CD127/CD95/CD27 comprised CD4+ naive, central memory, regulatory and stem cell-like memory cells. Expressed TCRB transcripts were sequenced, since all the RNA that had been isolated was reverse transcribed. Assay used: immunoSEQ multiplex PCR; TCRdb lists only in-frame clones, some missing. This sample has about 150,000 clones; 10% occur once, and the top ten carry less than 1.5%. The sequence was collected from a man aged 18-30 years in good health. The sample taken for sequencing was naive CD4+ T cells from blood. The genes are TRBV7-9 and TRBJ2-7, with 8 bases matching TRBD2. CDR3 loop: CASSPHSGDSYEQYF. DNA of the CDR3: TGTGCCAGCAGCCCCCATAGCGGGGACTCCTACGAGCAGTACTTC.